The 6 T cell receptor beta chains below come from one sample, sequenced in a study of CD4+ T cells in melanoma. Profiling relied on immunoSEQ multiplex PCR, and the TCRdb table lists in-frame clones only, not all of them. The repertoire holds about 110,000 clones, with 92% as singletons. Source material: peripheral blood. The receptor source for this set is a human donor with melanoma.

The chain has TRBV7-2 and TRBJ1-5; tentative D call: TRBD1 (5 bases). Germline lookup yields CDR1 SGHTA and CDR2 FQGNSA. This CDR3 contains 15 residues. Trimming pared 2 bases from V and 8 bases from J, leaving 16 bases between. The CDR3 loop reads CASSLLLGTREPQHF. CDR3 bases: TGTGCCAGCAGCTTATTACTGGGGACTCGCGAGCCCCAGCATTTT.

The chain links TRBV5-1 to TRBJ1-1, with D possibly being TRBD1 (6 bases). The ends were cut back, 0 bases at V and 4 bases at J, with 13 bases in the middle. Germline V gives CDR1 SGHRS, CDR2 YFSETQ. The CDR3 is made up of 15 amino acids. CDR3 region: CASSLDRGAVTEAFF. The CDR3 DNA reads TGCGCCAGCAGCTTGGATAGGGGGGCGGTCACTGAAGCTTTCTTT. The variable domain in full, completed from reference TRBV5-1 and TRBJ1-1, reads KAGVTQTPRYLIKTRGQQVTLSCSPISGHRSVSWYQQTPGQGLQFLFEYFSETQRNKGNFPGRFSGRQFSNSRSEMNVSTLELGDSALYLCASSLDRGAVTEAFFGQGTRLTVV.

The DNA of the CDR3 is TGTGCCAGTAGTATAGGGGACTCCAACTACAATGAGCAGTTCTTC. It yields the protein CASSIGDSNYNEQFF. The chain joins TRBV19 to TRBJ2-1; a possible D gene is TRBD2 (6 bases). V lost 1 base, J lost 3 bases, and 10 bases lay in between. Germline V gives CDR1 LNHDA, CDR2 SQIVND (reference sequence). CDR3 length: 15 amino acids.

The chain employs TRBV11-2 and TRBJ1-2; D possibly corresponds to TRBD1 (6 bases). CDR3 length: 14 amino acids. Trimming shortened V by 3 bases and J by 3 bases, and 11 bases separated the two germline ends. Germline V gene sequence: CDR1 SGHAT, CDR2 FQNNGV. CDR3 loop: CASSLAGGDYGYTF. As DNA, the CDR3 is TGTGCCAGCAGCTTGGCGGGGGGCGACTATGGCTACACCTTC.

The gene calls are TRBV28 and TRBJ2-4, with TRBD1 as a possible D gene (6 bases). This CDR3 is 17 amino acids long. V was cut by 5 bases and J by 0 bases, with 17 bases left in between. CDR1 and CDR2 (germline): MDHEN, SYDVKM. This CDR3 is CASSPLTGLRAKNIQYF. The CDR3 DNA follows: TGTGCCAGCAGTCCACTCACAGGGTTAAGAGCCAAAAACATTCAGTACTTC.

This chain connects TRBV28 to TRBJ2-7; TRBD1 aligns across 7 bases. Germline lookup yields CDR1 MDHEN and CDR2 SYDVKM. V gave up 6 bases and J gave up 3 bases; unmatched junction bases: 8. The CDR3 is 14 amino acids. The DNA of the CDR3 is TGTGCCAGCAGCCGACAGGGCTTAAACTACGAGCAGTACTTC. Protein: CASSRQGLNYEQYF.